Listed below are T cell receptor beta chains from one sample, sequenced in a study of OX40 agonist ivuxolimab in advanced cancers. This table comes from immunoSEQ multiplex PCR, and its TCRdb copy is limited to in-frame clones, with some not included. The data show about 90,000 clones, under 95% seen once. The sequencing here drew on CD4+ or CD8+ T cells sorted from blood, taken in a trial of the OX40 agonist ivuxolimab. The origin of the receptors is an adult with an advanced solid tumor such as melanoma, head and neck, liver or kidney cancer. The conserved cysteine and the conserved F or W are not part of the CDR3 here. Fields, in order: CDR3 length, clone size, V gene, J gene, CDR3 protein. Clone size, where shown, is once, few, many, or a class for clones that have expanded.

length: 12; size: -; V: TRBV7-9; J: TRBJ1-2; CDR3: ASSGADRTYGYT
length: 13; size: -; V: TRBV28; J: TRBJ2-1; CDR3: ASTSGTSGSNEQF
length: 11; size: -; V: TRBV7-2; J: TRBJ2-7; CDR3: ASSFTGSYEQY
length: 12; size: -; V: TRBV27; J: TRBJ2-3; CDR3: ASSLSDEGNTQY
length: 9; size: -; V: TRBV20-1; J: TRBJ2-5; CDR3: SATGSETQY
length: 13; size: -; V: TRBV7-2; J: TRBJ2-7; CDR3: ASNLAGASSYEQY
length: 13; size: -; V: TRBV11-2; J: TRBJ2-2; CDR3: ASSLSGAYYGELF
length: 13; size: -; V: TRBV11-2; J: TRBJ2-7; CDR3: ASSFSFERTYEQY
length: 12; size: -; V: TRBV5-1; J: TRBJ1-1; CDR3: ASSLDTRGTEAF
length: 13; size: -; V: TRBV7-2; J: TRBJ2-7; CDR3: ASSSPDRISYEQY
length: 14; size: -; V: TRBV18; J: TRBJ2-1; CDR3: ASSPRGAGGLDEQF
length: 12; size: -; V: TRBV7-9; J: TRBJ2-2; CDR3: ASSLAGDTGELF
length: 11; size: once; V: TRBV19; J: TRBJ1-4; CDR3: ASSGGRGEKLF
length: 7; size: once; V: TRBV28; J: TRBJ2-7; CDR3: ASSPGQY
length: 11; size: -; V: TRBV5-4; J: TRBJ2-7; CDR3: ASSPDRAIEQY
length: 15; size: once; V: TRBV15; J: TRBJ2-1; CDR3: ATSKGLAGGRDNEQF
length: 15; size: -; V: TRBV25-1; J: TRBJ1-2; CDR3: ASSSAGTGKDNYGYT
length: 11; size: -; V: TRBV7-2; J: TRBJ2-5; CDR3: ASTQAGGETQY
length: 12; size: -; V: TRBV7-9; J: TRBJ2-7; CDR3: ASSSWTEAYEQY
length: 12; size: -; V: TRBV28; J: TRBJ2-7; CDR3: ASSRDLISYEQY
length: 13; size: once; V: TRBV4-1; J: TRBJ2-5; CDR3: ASSQDTGARETQY
length: 12; size: -; V: TRBV9; J: TRBJ2-5; CDR3: ASSVGIRAETQY
length: 12; size: -; V: TRBV19; J: TRBJ2-3; CDR3: ASTQGRLTDTQY
length: 11; size: -; V: TRBV6-5; J: TRBJ1-4; CDR3: ASRDRGYEKLF
length: 12; size: -; V: TRBV19; J: TRBJ2-5; CDR3: ASSTTGAPETQY
length: 10; size: -; V: TRBV6-1; J: TRBJ2-3; CDR3: ASSSSGSTQY
length: 11; size: -; V: TRBV6-5; J: TRBJ1-1; CDR3: ASSYKLNTEAF
length: 14; size: once; V: TRBV6-5; J: TRBJ2-3; CDR3: ASSYSRAGGPDTQY
length: 13; size: -; V: TRBV19; J: TRBJ1-1; CDR3: ASYTGTLMNTEAF
length: 12; size: -; V: TRBV5-1; J: TRBJ1-1; CDR3: ASSWQGQNTEAF
length: 11; size: -; V: TRBV28; J: TRBJ1-1; CDR3: ASIGQVETEAF
length: 11; size: once; V: TRBV10-3; J: TRBJ2-5; CDR3: AISEGSKETQY
length: 14; size: -; V: TRBV7-9; J: TRBJ2-5; CDR3: ASSLGHRLAEETQY
length: 10; size: -; V: TRBV5-4; J: TRBJ2-1; CDR3: ASSFPSGEQF
length: 15; size: -; V: TRBV7-2; J: TRBJ2-4; CDR3: ASSLVIAGFGMNIQY
length: 10; size: -; V: TRBV29-1; J: TRBJ1-1; CDR3: SVYTLSTEAF
length: 12; size: -; V: TRBV18; J: TRBJ1-1; CDR3: ASSLLTLNTEAF
length: 9; size: -; V: TRBV20-1; J: TRBJ2-1; CDR3: TLLHYNEQF
length: 14; size: -; V: TRBV5-8; J: TRBJ2-4; CDR3: ASSLPRGGGKNIQY
length: 11; size: -; V: TRBV7-2; J: TRBJ1-2; CDR3: ASSFNRAYGYT
length: 9; size: few; V: TRBV18; J: TRBJ2-5; CDR3: ASSPGETQY
length: 16; size: -; V: TRBV5-8; J: TRBJ2-1; CDR3: ASSLARLAGGSYNEQF
length: 12; size: -; V: TRBV5-1; J: TRBJ1-2; CDR3: ASSSATGSYGYT
length: 12; size: -; V: TRBV6-6; J: TRBJ2-5; CDR3: ASSYPAAQETQY
length: 12; size: -; V: TRBV5-1; J: TRBJ2-7; CDR3: ASSFLAGNYEQY
length: 11; size: -; V: TRBV23-1; J: TRBJ1-5; CDR3: ASIPRSVGPQH
length: 13; size: once; V: TRBV28; J: TRBJ1-5; CDR3: ASRTLRGSNQPQH
length: 11; size: -; V: TRBV7-2; J: TRBJ2-7; CDR3: ASSLTSGYEQY
length: 15; size: -; V: TRBV18; J: TRBJ2-2; CDR3: ASSPNSMTGNTGELF
length: 13; size: -; V: TRBV5-4; J: TRBJ2-2; CDR3: ASSLARGYTGELF
length: 12; size: -; V: TRBV14; J: TRBJ1-2; CDR3: ASSQSRAGGGYT
length: 14; size: -; V: TRBV7-2; J: TRBJ1-3; CDR3: ASSLGGASSGNTIY